A single sample is the source of the 32 T cell receptor beta chains below, sequenced in a study of cytomegalovirus exposure and HLA in healthy donors. Both 60 Vbeta primers and 13 Jbeta primers went into the PCR. The assay was immunoSEQ multiplex PCR, and TCRdb's table has in-frame clones only and misses some. The table shows fewer than 200,000 clones, with about 82% occurring only once. The material sequenced was PBMCs. The source is a female donor in good health and CMV-seronegative.

CDR3 amino acids: CASSVRTDLNTEAFF. The CDR3, as DNA: TGTGCCAGCAGCGTGAGGACAGACCTGAACACTGAAGCTTTCTTT. V gene TRBV9 combines with J gene TRBJ1-1; D may be TRBD1 (6 bases). CDR3 size: 15 residues. Trimming stripped 2 bases from V and 0 bases from J, with 11 bases between. Looked up from germline, CDR1 is SGDLS and CDR2 is YYNGEE.

This clone was picked up one time. The junction departs from germline at one end; a sequencing error may be responsible. The V and J genes are TRBV6-1 and TRBJ2-6; 9 bases fit TRBD1. CDR1 and CDR2 from the germline V gene are MNHNS and SASEGT. This CDR3 spans 18 amino acids. The CDR3 DNA reads as TGTGCCAGCAGTGAAGCTACAGGGGGCTTCGCTGGGGCCAACGGCCTGACTTTC. This codes for CASSEATGGFAGANGLTF.

V usage is TRBV20-1 and J usage is TRBJ2-3, with D uncertain. V dropped 6 bases and J dropped 6 bases, with 7 bases sitting between them. This CDR3 has 10 amino acids. Looked up from germline, CDR1 is DFQATT and CDR2 is SNEGSKA (reference sequence). The CDR3 coding sequence is TGCAGTGCCGCGGTCGATACGCAGTATTTT. It is translated as CSAAVDTQYF.

In regard to this clone: The junction shows a germline mismatch at one end, possibly a read error. V gene TRBV7-9 combines with J gene TRBJ1-1, with 7 nucleotides matching TRBD1. Germline V gene lookup returns CDR1 SEHNR and CDR2 FQNEAQ (reference sequence). The CDR3 contains 13 residues. The CDR3 is CSSSRQGNTEAFF. CDR3 coding DNA: TGTTCCAGCAGCCGACAGGGGAACACTGAAGCTTTCTTT.

In its sample, this clone was seen a few times. The chain has TRBV7-9 and TRBJ1-2; no firm D call. Trimming cost V 8 bases and J 1 base, with 14 bases left between them. This CDR3 is built from 14 residues. Germline CDR1 reads SEHNR; CDR2 reads FQNEAQ (reference sequence). The CDR3 loop reads CASGSAGFNYGYTF. The CDR3 nucleotides are TGTGCCAGCGGGTCTGCGGGTTTTAACTATGGCTACACCTTC.

V gene TRBV6-5 combines with J gene TRBJ1-2, with 9 bases fitting TRBD1. This CDR3 has 16 residues. Trimming at V came to 2 bases and at J to 0 bases, leaving 4 bases not matched to a gene. CDR1 and CDR2 (germline): MNHEY, SVGAGI. The CDR3 coding sequence is TGTGCCAGCAGTTACATGGGGACAGGGCCTAACTATGGCTACACCTTC. Translating gives CASSYMGTGPNYGYTF.

The chain links TRBV7-6 to TRBJ2-5; 7 nucleotides match TRBD2. The J call is uncertain, as TRBJ2-7 better fits the DNA end. The germline V gene has CDR1 SGHVS and CDR2 FNYEAQ. The CDR3 is 16 amino acids. The CDR3 nucleotides are TGTGCCAGCAGCCCGGGAGGTAGGGCGGCGGCTTCCGAGCAGTACTTC. It is translated as CASSPGGRAAASEQYF.

V gene TRBV4-3 combines with J gene TRBJ2-5; 13 bases match TRBD2. From germline, CDR1 is LGHNA and CDR2 YSLEER. V shed 4 bases, J shed 5 bases, and the junction held 10 bases outside the gene matches. The CDR3 sequence is 17 residues long. The CDR3 here is CASSRRLAGGGRETQYF. The CDR3 nucleotides are TGCGCCAGCAGCCGTAGACTAGCGGGAGGAGGTAGGGAGACCCAGTACTTC.

J is TRBJ2-7 and V is TRBV7-9; TRBD1 matches 12 bases. This CDR3 is 16 amino acids long. J was trimmed by 12 bases and V by 0 bases; bases with no gene match: 12. Per germline, CDR1 SEHNR and CDR2 FQNEAQ (reference sequence). The CDR3 bases are TGTGCCAGCAGCTTAGCGCCGGGACAGGGGGCGTCTAAAGGGTACTTC. It is translated as CASSLAPGQGASKGYF.

The gene calls are TRBV10-3 and TRBJ2-2; 7 positions agree with TRBD1. Germline values: CDR1 ENHRY, CDR2 SYGVKD. The CDR3 is made up of 15 amino acids. The trim removed 4 bases at V and 1 base at J, leaving 3 bases unmatched. CDR3 protein: CAISGRQGNTGELFF. The CDR3 nucleotides read TGTGCCATCAGTGGTAGACAGGGGAACACCGGGGAGCTGTTTTTT.

This CDR3 is CASSPTGTIAQYF. CDR3 DNA: TGTGCCAGCAGCCCGACAGGGACGATCGCCCAGTACTTC. V gene TRBV11-2 combines with J gene TRBJ2-5, with TRBD1 matching 7 bases. Germline values: CDR1 SGHAT, CDR2 FQNNGV. CDR3 length: 13 residues. J lost 9 bases, V lost 5 bases, and 9 bases had no gene match.

This clone came up once. The chain couples TRBV30 to TRBJ2-2; 7 nucleotides match TRBD1. The J segment lost 0 bases and the V segment lost 4 bases, leaving 8 bases of the junction unmatched. The CDR3 totals 16 residues. Germline loops: CDR1 GTSNPN, CDR2 SVGIG (reference sequence). CDR3 bases: TGTGCCTGGACCTATCCGGGACAGTCGAACACCGGGGAGCTGTTTTTT. It encodes CAWTYPGQSNTGELFF.

This clone was detected a few times. The rearrangement links TRBV9 to TRBJ2-1; TRBD2 matches at 12 bases. The CDR3 is 20 residues long. CDR1 and CDR2 from the germline V gene are SGDLS and YYNGEE. With 3 bases clipped from V and 1 base from J, the junction kept 14 bases outside the gene matches. The CDR3 protein is CASSEGPSGRARGSYNEQFF. The CDR3 DNA reads as TGTGCCAGCAGCGAAGGGCCTAGCGGGAGGGCCCGGGGATCCTACAATGAGCAGTTCTTC.

This clone was observed a few times. The rearrangement uses TRBV2 and TRBJ1-1; 7 positions match TRBD1. The CDR3 has 14 amino acids. V lost 5 bases to trimming and J lost 1 base; unmatched junction nucleotides: 4. Germline values: CDR1 SNHLY, CDR2 FYNNEI. The chain's CDR3 is CASSRRTGNTEAFF. The CDR3, as DNA: TGTGCCAGCAGTAGAAGGACAGGGAACACTGAAGCTTTCTTT.

The CDR3 loop reads CASSYAAAAAYGYTF. CDR3 bases: TGTGCCAGCAGTTACGCGGCCGCCGCGGCATATGGCTACACCTTC. V and J are TRBV6-7 and TRBJ1-2; D is ambiguous. TRBV6-7 is annotated as an ORF whose role is uncertain. The length of the CDR3 is 15 residues. Between the trimmed V and J ends, which lost 2 bases and 5 bases, there was a span of 15 bases.

The DNA of the CDR3 is TGTGCCAGCAGTAGCAGGGGGCCTCGAGATAATTCACCCCTCCACTTT. This translates into CASSSRGPRDNSPLHF. The gene calls are TRBV7-2 and TRBJ1-6; 8 bases are a match to TRBD1. Germline V lookup: CDR1 SGHTA, CDR2 FQGNSA. Trimming at V came to 6 bases and at J to 5 bases, leaving 9 bases not matched to a gene. This CDR3 has 16 residues.

This clone was observed once. The rearrangement links TRBV30 to TRBJ2-2; no firm D call. Germline assignment: CDR1 GTSNPN and CDR2 SVGIG (reference sequence). The CDR3 spans 14 residues. The V end lost 0 bases, the J end lost 6 bases, and 11 bases lay between the germline ends. The CDR3 is CAWSVLHGAGELFF. For the CDR3, the DNA is TGTGCCTGGAGTGTACTTCATGGAGCCGGGGAGCTGTTTTTT.

J is TRBJ1-2 and V is TRBV7-9; 8 bases match TRBD1. Looked up from germline, CDR1 is SEHNR and CDR2 is FQNEAQ (reference sequence). The CDR3 has 13 amino acids. The junction had 2 bases not matched to a gene; V was cut back by 1 base and J by 7 bases. In nucleotides, the CDR3 is TGTGCCAGCAGCTTAGAGCAGGGGGCTGGCTACACCTTC. Translation: CASSLEQGAGYTF.

This clone was recorded a few times. The V gene is TRBV27, the J gene TRBJ2-3; 7 nucleotides align to TRBD2. V lost 5 bases and J lost 5; bases outside the gene matches: 7. This CDR3 has 14 residues. The germline CDR1 and CDR2 sequences are MNHEY and SMNVEV (reference sequence). The CDR3 spells CASSGWGGGDTQYF. The CDR3 DNA follows: TGTGCCAGCAGTGGGTGGGGGGGAGGAGATACGCAGTATTTT.

The chain recombines TRBV5-1 with TRBJ2-3, with 8 bases aligning to TRBD2. The CDR3 has 18 amino acids. J lost 5 bases, V lost 0 bases, and 14 bases had no gene match. CDR1 is SGHRS and CDR2 is YFSETQ in the germline V gene. CDR3 sequence reads: CASSLVIAGFPGGDTQYF. DNA for the CDR3: TGCGCCAGCAGCTTGGTGATAGCGGGATTTCCTGGTGGAGATACGCAGTATTTT.

The chain links TRBV2 to TRBJ2-1; 7 bases line up with TRBD1. J was trimmed by 6 bases and V by 3 bases; bases with no gene match: 5. The CDR3 contains 14 residues. In germline, CDR1 is SNHLY, CDR2 FYNNEI. The CDR3 DNA reads as TGTGCCAGCAGTGAGATGGGACAGTTCAATGAGCAGTTCTTC. It codes for CASSEMGQFNEQFF.

The chain joins TRBV19 to TRBJ2-2; 7 bases map to TRBD2. The V gene end was trimmed by 3 bases and the J gene end by 6 bases; junction bases not matched to a gene: 7. This CDR3 has 15 residues. Germline V CDR1 and CDR2: LNHDA, SQIVND (reference sequence). Here the CDR3 reads CASSMVGLPPGELFF. The CDR3 DNA follows: TGTGCCAGTAGTATGGTGGGACTACCCCCCGGGGAGCTGTTTTTT.

The V gene is TRBV27, the J gene TRBJ2-7; D might be TRBD2 (6 bases). In germline, CDR1 is MNHEY, CDR2 SMNVEV (reference sequence). V gave up 1 base and J gave up 5 bases, with 24 bases separating them. The CDR3 runs 18 residues. Written as DNA, the CDR3 is TGTGCCAGCAGTTTATTCGACTCCAGACTAGTGGGAAGCGACGAGCAGTACTTC. Translating gives CASSLFDSRLVGSDEQYF.

J is TRBJ1-2 and V is TRBV5-8, with TRBD1 as a possible D gene (6 bases). Germline V lookup: CDR1 SGHTS, CDR2 YDEGEE. This CDR3 is 13 amino acids long. The V end was cut by 0 bases, the J end by 7 bases, with 10 bases between. The CDR3 DNA follows: TGTGCCAGCAGCTTGGGCAGGGGCTCTGGCTACACCTTC. Encoded protein: CASSLGRGSGYTF.

This clone was counted only a few times. The rearrangement links TRBV7-6 to TRBJ1-1; 7 bases match TRBD1. This CDR3 is built from 14 residues. The V and J ends lost 3 bases and 3 bases, in that order; junction bases with no gene match: 4. Per the germline V gene, CDR1 is SGHVS and CDR2 is FNYEAQ. The chain's CDR3 is CASSFRQGDTEAFF. Here the CDR3 DNA reads TGTGCCAGCAGCTTTCGACAGGGCGACACTGAAGCTTTCTTT.

The chain has TRBV4-1 and TRBJ1-1, with D maybe TRBD1 (6 bases). Per germline, CDR1 MGHRA and CDR2 YSYEKL. Trimming cost V 4 bases and J 4 bases, with 19 bases left between them. This CDR3 contains 16 residues. The CDR3 protein is CASSPYGTSRSTEAFF. The DNA for the CDR3 is TGCGCCAGCAGCCCTTATGGGACATCCAGAAGCACTGAAGCTTTCTTT.

V and J are TRBV6-5 and TRBJ1-2, with D maybe TRBD1 (5 bases). The V gene lost 5 bases and the J gene lost 2 bases, with 12 bases spanning the gap. There are 14 residues in the CDR3. Germline assignment: CDR1 MNHEY and CDR2 SVGAGI. The CDR3 here is CASSDDGGNYGYTF. Written as DNA, the CDR3 is TGTGCCAGCAGTGATGACGGGGGAAACTATGGCTACACCTTC.

J is TRBJ1-2 and V is TRBV5-1, with TRBD1 matching 10 bases. The V and J ends lost 4 bases and 7 bases, in that order; junction bases with no gene match: 7. The length of the CDR3 is 14 residues. The germline CDR1 and CDR2 sequences are SGHRS and YFSETQ. The CDR3 nucleotides are TGCGCCAGCAGCCCGGACAGGGGGTGGGGTGGCTACACCTTC. It codes for CASSPDRGWGGYTF.

This chain connects TRBV5-6 to TRBJ1-5, with 7 bases matching TRBD1. Germline V gene data show CDR1 as SGHDT and CDR2 as YYEEEE. The CDR3 totals 14 residues. Trimming took 4 bases from V and 3 from J; bases not matched to a gene: 4. The CDR3 here is CASSPGTANQPQHF. In DNA, the CDR3 is TGTGCCAGCAGCCCCGGGACAGCCAATCAGCCCCAGCATTTT. Variable domain in full (rest from reference TRBV5-6 and TRBJ1-5): DAGVTQSPTHLIKTRGQQVTLRCSPKSGHDTVSWYQQALGQGPQFIFQYYEEEERQRGNFPDRFSGHQFPNYSSELNVNALLLGDSALYLCASSPGTANQPQHFGDGTRLSIL.

The chain is built from TRBV5-4 and TRBJ1-4; 7 nucleotides match TRBD1. Per the germline V gene, CDR1 is SGHNT and CDR2 is YYREEE (reference sequence). The CDR3 contains 15 residues. The J segment lost 3 bases and the V segment lost 4 bases, leaving 6 bases of the junction unmatched. The CDR3 nucleotides are TGTGCCAGCAGCGCCAGGACAGGCTCTAATGAAAAACTGTTTTTT. It is translated as CASSARTGSNEKLFF.

The chain couples TRBV6-6 to TRBJ2-7; D unclear. From germline, CDR1 is MNHNY and CDR2 SVGAGI (reference sequence). The V and J ends lost 2 bases and 4 bases respectively, with 18 bases between them. There are 16 residues in the CDR3. DNA of the CDR3: TGTGCCAGCAGTTACCCCGACGCGCTTATCAGGTACGAGCAGTACTTC. Translated: CASSYPDALIRYEQYF.

The rearrangement joins TRBV2 to TRBJ2-5; D may be TRBD1 (6 bases). Gene TRBJ2-7 matches the end of the DNA better, so the J call may be wrong. CDR3 length: 15 amino acids. Germline-derived CDR1 and CDR2 are SNHLY and FYNNEI. CDR3 region: CASRLDRQMGYEQYF. In DNA form, the CDR3 reads TGTGCCAGCAGACTCGACAGGCAGATGGGCTACGAGCAGTACTTC.